What follows describes a single T cell receptor (beta chain). V gave up 6 bases and J gave up 5 bases, with 17 bases separating them. Germline lookup yields CDR1 MNHEY and CDR2 SVGAGI. The CDR3 is made up of 15 amino acids. The data belong to a study of PD-1 blockade in classical Hodgkin lymphoma. Relapse was seen in all patients after autologous stem cell transplantation, and brentuximab vedotin exposure was variable. The protocol was immunoSEQ multiplex PCR, while the TCRdb copy is restricted to in-frame clones and leaves out a portion. The table records 55,000 to 80,000 clones, 85% to 95% of them present only once.

The genes are TRBV6-5 and TRBJ2-1, with a possible D match to TRBD1 (6 bases). The source material was peripheral blood mononuclear cells (PBMCs), sampled at baseline. The clonotype originates from a human donor with classical Hodgkin lymphoma. The CDR3 protein is CASSLYATGNNEQFF. Written as DNA, the CDR3 is TGTGCCAGCAGCCTCTACGCTACAGGGAACAATGAGCAGTTCTTC.